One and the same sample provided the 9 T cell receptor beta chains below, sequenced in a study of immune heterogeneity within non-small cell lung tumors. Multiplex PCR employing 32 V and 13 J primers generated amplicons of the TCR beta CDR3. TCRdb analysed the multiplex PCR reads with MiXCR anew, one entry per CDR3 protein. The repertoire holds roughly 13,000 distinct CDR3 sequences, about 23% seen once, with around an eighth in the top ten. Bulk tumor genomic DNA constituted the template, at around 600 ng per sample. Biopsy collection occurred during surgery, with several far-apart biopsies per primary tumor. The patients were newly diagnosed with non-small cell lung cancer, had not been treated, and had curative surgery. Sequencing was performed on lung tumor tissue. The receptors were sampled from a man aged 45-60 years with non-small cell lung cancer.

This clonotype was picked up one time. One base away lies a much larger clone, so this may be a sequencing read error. CDR3 protein: CASSHVGQGIVTEAFF. Written as DNA, the CDR3 is TGCGCCAGCAGCCATGTTGGACAAGGGATAGTAACTGAAGCTTTCTTT. The chain links TRBV5-1 to TRBJ1-1, with D perhaps TRBD1 (5 bases). The CDR3 totals 16 residues. V was trimmed by 4 bases and J by 5 bases, leaving 21 bases between them. CDR1 is SGHRS, CDR2 YFSETQ, per germline.

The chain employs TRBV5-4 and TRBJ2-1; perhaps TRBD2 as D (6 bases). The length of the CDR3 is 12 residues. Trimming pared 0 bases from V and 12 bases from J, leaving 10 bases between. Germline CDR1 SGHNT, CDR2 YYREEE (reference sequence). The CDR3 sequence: CASSLDRTMQFF. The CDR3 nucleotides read TGTGCCAGCAGCTTGGATCGGACTATGCAGTTCTTC.

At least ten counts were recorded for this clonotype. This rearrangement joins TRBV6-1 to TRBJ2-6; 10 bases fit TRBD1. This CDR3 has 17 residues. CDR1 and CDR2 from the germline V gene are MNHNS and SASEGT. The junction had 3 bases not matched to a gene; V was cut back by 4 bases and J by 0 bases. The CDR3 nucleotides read TGTGCCAGCAGTGGACGGGACAGGGGCTCTGGGGCCAACGTCCTGACTTTC. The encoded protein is CASSGRDRGSGANVLTF.

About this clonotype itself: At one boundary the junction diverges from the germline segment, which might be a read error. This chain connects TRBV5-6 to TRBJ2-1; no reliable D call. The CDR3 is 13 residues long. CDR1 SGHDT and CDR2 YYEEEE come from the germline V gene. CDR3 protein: CASSLLDWVEQIF. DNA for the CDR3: TGTGCCAGCAGCTTGCTCGATTGGGTTGAGCAGATCTTC.

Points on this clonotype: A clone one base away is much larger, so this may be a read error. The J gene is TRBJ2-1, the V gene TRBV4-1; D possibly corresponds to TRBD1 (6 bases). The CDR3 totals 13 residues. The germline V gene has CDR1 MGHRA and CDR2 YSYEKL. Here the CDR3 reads CTSSEQGNNEQFF. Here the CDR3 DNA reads TGCACCAGCAGCGAACAGGGCAACAATGAGCAGTTCTTC.

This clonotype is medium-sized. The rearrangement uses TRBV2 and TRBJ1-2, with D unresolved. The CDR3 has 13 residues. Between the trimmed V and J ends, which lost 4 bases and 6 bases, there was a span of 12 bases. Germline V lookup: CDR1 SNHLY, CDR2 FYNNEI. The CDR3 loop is CASSVNKMNGYTF. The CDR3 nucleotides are TGTGCCAGCAGTGTTAACAAAATGAATGGCTACACCTTC.

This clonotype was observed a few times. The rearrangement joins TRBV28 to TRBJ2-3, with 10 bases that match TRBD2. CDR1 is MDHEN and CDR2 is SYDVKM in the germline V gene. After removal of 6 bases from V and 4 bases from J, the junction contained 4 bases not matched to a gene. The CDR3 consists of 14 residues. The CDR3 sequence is CASSSSGGPDTQYF. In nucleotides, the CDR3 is TGTGCCAGCAGCTCTAGCGGGGGCCCAGATACGCAGTATTTT.

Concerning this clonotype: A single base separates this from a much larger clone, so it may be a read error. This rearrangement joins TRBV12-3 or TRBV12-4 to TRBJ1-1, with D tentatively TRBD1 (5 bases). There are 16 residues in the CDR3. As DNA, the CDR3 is TGTGCCAGCAGCTTCGGGACCTACCCCTTGAACACTGAAGCTATCTTT. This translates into CASSFGTYPLNTEAIF.

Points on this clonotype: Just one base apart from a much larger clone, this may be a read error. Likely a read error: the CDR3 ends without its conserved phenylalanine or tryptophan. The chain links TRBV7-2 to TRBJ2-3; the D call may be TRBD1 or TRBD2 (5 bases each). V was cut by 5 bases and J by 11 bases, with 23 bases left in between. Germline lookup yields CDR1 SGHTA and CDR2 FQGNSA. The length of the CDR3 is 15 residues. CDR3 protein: CASSPQVAGAVKQYL. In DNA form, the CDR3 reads TGTGCCAGCAGCCCCCAGGTAGCCGGGGCGGTAAAGCAGTATTTA.